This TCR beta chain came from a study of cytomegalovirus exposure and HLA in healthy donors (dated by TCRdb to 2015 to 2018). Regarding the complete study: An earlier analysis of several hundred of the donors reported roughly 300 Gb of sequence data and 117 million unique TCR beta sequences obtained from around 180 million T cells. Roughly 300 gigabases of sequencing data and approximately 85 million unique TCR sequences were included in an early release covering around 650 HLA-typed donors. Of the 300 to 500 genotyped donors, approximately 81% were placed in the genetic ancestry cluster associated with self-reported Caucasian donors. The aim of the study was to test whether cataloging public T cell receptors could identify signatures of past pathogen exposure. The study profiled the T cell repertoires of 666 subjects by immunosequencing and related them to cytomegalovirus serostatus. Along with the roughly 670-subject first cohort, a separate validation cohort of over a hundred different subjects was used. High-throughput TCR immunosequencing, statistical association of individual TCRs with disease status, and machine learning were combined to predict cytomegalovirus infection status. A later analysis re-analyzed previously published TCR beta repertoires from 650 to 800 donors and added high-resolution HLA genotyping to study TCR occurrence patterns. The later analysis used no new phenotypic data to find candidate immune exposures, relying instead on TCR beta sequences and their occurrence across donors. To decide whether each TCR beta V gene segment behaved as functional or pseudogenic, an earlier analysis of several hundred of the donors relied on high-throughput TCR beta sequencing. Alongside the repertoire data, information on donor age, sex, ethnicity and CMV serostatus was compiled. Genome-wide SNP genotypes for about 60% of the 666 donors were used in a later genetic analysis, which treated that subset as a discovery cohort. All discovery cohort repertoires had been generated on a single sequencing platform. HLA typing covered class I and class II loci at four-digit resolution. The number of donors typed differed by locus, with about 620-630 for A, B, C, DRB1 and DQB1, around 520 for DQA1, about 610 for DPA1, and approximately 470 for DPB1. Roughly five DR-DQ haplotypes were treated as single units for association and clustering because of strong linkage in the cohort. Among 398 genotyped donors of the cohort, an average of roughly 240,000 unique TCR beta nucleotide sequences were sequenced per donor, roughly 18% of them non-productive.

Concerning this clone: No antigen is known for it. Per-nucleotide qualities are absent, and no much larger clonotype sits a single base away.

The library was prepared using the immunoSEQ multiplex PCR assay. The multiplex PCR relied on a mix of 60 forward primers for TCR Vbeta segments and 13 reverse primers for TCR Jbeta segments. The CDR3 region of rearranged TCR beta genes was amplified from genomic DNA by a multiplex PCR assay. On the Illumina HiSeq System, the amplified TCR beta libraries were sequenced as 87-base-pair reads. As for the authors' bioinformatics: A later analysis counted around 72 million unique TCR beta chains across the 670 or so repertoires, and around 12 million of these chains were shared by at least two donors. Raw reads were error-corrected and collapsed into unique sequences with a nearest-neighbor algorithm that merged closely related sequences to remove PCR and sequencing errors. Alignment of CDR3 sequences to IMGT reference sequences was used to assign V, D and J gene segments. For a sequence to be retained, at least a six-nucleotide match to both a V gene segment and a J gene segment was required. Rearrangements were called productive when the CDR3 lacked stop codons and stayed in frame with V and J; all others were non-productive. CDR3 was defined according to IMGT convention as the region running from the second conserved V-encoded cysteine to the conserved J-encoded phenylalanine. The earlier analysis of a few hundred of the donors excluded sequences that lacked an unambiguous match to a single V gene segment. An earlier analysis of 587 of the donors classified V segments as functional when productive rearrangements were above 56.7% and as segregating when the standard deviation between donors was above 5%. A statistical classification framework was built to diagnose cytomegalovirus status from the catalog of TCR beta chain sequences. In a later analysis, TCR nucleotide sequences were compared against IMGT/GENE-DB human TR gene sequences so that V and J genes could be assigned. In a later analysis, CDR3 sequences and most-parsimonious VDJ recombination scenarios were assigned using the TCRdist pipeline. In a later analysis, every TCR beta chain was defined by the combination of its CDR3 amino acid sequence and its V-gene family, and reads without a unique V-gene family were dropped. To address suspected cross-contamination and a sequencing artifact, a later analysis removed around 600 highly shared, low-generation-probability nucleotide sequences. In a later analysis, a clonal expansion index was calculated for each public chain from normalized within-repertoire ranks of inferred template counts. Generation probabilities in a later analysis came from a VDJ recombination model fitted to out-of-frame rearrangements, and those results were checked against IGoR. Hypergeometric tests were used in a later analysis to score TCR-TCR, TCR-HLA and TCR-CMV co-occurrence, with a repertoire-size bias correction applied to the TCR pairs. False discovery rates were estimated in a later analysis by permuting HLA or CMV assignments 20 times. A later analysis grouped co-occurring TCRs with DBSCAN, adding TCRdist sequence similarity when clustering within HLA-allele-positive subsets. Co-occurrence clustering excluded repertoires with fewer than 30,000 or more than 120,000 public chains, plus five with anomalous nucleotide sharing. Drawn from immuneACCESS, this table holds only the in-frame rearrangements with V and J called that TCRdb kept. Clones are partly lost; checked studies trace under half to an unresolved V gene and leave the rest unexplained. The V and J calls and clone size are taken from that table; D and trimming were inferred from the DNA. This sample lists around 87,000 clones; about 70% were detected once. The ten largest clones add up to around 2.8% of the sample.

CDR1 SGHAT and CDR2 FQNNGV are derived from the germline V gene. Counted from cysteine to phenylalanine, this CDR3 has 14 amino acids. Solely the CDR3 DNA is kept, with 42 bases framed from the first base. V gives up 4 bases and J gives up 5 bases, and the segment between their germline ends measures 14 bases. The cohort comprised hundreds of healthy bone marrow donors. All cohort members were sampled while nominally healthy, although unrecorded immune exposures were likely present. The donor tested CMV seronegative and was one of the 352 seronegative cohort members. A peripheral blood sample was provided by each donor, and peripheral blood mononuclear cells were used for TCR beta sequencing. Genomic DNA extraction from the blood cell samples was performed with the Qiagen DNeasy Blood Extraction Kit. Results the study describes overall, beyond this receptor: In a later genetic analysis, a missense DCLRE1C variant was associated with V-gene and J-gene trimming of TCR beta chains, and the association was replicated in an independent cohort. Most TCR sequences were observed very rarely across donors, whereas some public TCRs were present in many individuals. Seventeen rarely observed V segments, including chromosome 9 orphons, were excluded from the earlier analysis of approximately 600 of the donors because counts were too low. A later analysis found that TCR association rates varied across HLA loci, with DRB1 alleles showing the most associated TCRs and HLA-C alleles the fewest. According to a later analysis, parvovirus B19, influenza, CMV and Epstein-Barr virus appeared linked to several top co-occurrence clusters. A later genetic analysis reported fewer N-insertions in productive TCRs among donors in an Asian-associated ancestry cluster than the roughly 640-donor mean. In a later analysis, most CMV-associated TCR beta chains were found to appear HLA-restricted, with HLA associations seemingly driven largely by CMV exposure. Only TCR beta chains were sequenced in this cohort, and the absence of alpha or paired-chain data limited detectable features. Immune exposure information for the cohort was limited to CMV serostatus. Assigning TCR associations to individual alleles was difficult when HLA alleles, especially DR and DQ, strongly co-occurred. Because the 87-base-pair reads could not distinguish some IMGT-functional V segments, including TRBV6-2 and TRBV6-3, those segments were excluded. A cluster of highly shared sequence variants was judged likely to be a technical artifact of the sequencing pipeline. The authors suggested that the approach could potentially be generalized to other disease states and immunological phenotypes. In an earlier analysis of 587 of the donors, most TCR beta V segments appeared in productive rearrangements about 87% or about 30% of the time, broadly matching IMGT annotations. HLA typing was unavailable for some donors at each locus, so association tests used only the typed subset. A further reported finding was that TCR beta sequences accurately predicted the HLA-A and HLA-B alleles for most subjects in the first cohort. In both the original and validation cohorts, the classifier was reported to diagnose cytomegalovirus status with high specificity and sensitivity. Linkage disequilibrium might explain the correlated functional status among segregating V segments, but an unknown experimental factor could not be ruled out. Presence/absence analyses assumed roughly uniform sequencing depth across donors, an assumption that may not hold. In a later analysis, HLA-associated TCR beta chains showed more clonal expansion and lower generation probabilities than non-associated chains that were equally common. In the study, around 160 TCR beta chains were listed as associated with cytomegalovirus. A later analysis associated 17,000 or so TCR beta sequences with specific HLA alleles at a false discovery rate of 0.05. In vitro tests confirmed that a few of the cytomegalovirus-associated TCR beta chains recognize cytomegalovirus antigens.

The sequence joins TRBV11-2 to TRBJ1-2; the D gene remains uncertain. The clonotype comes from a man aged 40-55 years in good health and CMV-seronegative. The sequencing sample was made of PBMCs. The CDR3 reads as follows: CASSWKGVRYGYTF. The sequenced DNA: TGTGCCAGCAGCTGGAAGGGAGTGAGGTATGGCTACACCTTC.